The rows below give T cell receptor beta chains drawn from one sample of a study of T cell repertoires in ileal Crohn's disease. Profiled with immunoSEQ multiplex PCR; TCRdb holds only in-frame clones, not every one. The table lists approximately 4,500 clones, just under 75% of them singletons. Sequences were obtained from ileal tissue. The receptors were gathered from an adult with Crohn's disease. Both conserved end residues are part of each CDR3. A D gene is named only where the DNA matches it firmly. Some rows mark clone size as missing; the rest say once, few, many or name a class of expanded clone.

j_call v_call clone_size d_call cdr3_aa cdr3_nt
TRBJ2-3 TRBV21-1 . . CASSPRKPGLAGARGEADTQYF TGTGCCAGCAGCCCTCGGAAACCGGGACTAGCGGGGGCACGCGGAGAAGCAGATACGCAGTATTTT
TRBJ2-3 TRBV18 . . CAASGGLREDTQYF TGTGCCGCCTCTGGGGGCCTCAGGGAAGATACGCAGTATTTT
TRBJ2-5 TRBV4-2 . . CASSQAGDPRQETQYF TGTGCCAGCAGCCAAGCAGGGGACCCCCGCCAAGAGACCCAGTACTTC
TRBJ2-1 TRBV9 few . CASSVEGKVYNEQFF TGTGCCAGCAGCGTAGAAGGGAAAGTTTACAATGAGCAGTTCTTC
TRBJ2-3 TRBV11-3 . TRBD1 CASSSSRTGGIGDTQYF TGTGCCAGCAGCTCTTCTCGGACAGGGGGCATCGGGGATACGCAGTATTTT
TRBJ1-2 TRBV19 few TRBD1 CASSTQNRGGTYGYTF TGTGCCAGTAGCACTCAAAACAGGGGCGGTACCTATGGCTACACCTTC
TRBJ2-7 TRBV19 large TRBD1 CASSPQGQGVSYEQYF TGTGCCAGTAGTCCCCAGGGACAGGGTGTCTCCTACGAGCAGTACTTC
TRBJ1-3 TRBV10-3 . . CAMWDGSSGNTIYF TGTGCCATGTGGGACGGGAGCTCTGGAAACACCATATATTTT
TRBJ2-7 TRBV6-1 . . CASSFRQVTYEQYF TGTGCCAGCAGTTTTCGACAGGTTACCTACGAGCAGTACTTC
TRBJ2-7 TRBV5-1 . . CASSLAFSYEQYF TGCGCCAGCAGCTTGGCCTTCTCCTACGAGCAGTACTTC
TRBJ1-1 TRBV5-5 . . CASSLNGVAPGAFF TGTGCCAGCAGCTTGAACGGGGTGGCCCCCGGAGCTTTCTTT
TRBJ2-5 TRBV5-1 . . CASSLGPYKGQTQYF TGCGCCAGCAGCTTGGGGCCCTATAAGGGGCAGACCCAGTACTTC
TRBJ1-1 TRBV11-2 once . CASSFSDGATEAFF TGTGCCAGCAGCTTTTCGGACGGGGCCACTGAAGCTTTCTTT
TRBJ1-6 TRBV19 . TRBD1 CASSIRGRLSNSPLHF TGTGCCAGTAGTATCAGGGGGCGCCTGTCCAATTCACCCCTCCACTTT
TRBJ1-1 TRBV7-8 . . CASSPRDLNTEAFF TGTGCCAGCAGCCCCCGGGACTTGAACACTGAAGCTTTCTTT
TRBJ1-1 TRBV10-2 . . CASSESRQGRPGIGTEAFF TGCGCCAGCAGTGAGTCGAGGCAGGGGCGCCCCGGCATTGGAACTGAAGCTTTCTTT
TRBJ1-2 TRBV6-1 . . CASSYNYGYTF TGTGCCAGCAGTTATAACTATGGCTACACCTTC
TRBJ2-1 TRBV5-4 once TRBD2 CASSPRTSGVNEQFF TGTGCCAGCAGCCCCCGGACTAGCGGGGTTAATGAGCAGTTCTTC
TRBJ1-5 TRBV27 . . CASSLRGNGNQPQHF TGTGCCAGCAGTTTAAGGGGCAACGGCAATCAGCCCCAGCATTTT
TRBJ1-2 TRBV7-9 . . CASSYTETGGGYTF TGTGCCAGCAGCTATACCGAGACAGGCGGTGGCTACACCTTC
TRBJ1-1 TRBV18 . TRBD1 CASSAGTDTEAFF TGTGCCAGCTCAGCAGGGACAGACACTGAAGCTTTCTTT
TRBJ2-7 TRBV19 . . CASSIQGYEQYF TGTGCCAGTAGTATACAGGGGTACGAGCAGTACTTC
TRBJ2-1 TRBV19 . TRBD2 CASSYGLASNEQFF TGTGCCAGTAGTTACGGACTAGCTAGCAATGAGCAGTTCTTC
TRBJ1-4 TRBV5-1 . . CASSLARTGRAEKLFF TGCGCCAGCAGCTTGGCACGAACAGGCCGCGCTGAAAAACTGTTTTTT
TRBJ1-1 TRBV5-1 . . CASSLAGIHIIQGMNTEAFF TGCGCCAGCAGCTTGGCGGGGATACACATTATCCAGGGGATGAACACTGAAGCTTTCTTT
TRBJ1-5 TRBV11-2 . . CASSPGGSHNQPQHF TGTGCCAGCAGCCCCGGGGGTAGTCACAATCAGCCCCAGCATTTT
TRBJ2-5 TRBV29-1 . . CSAIVGGQETQYF TGCAGCGCTATAGTGGGGGGGCAGGAGACCCAGTACTTC